The TCR beta chain under discussion was sequenced for a study of T cell responses to AZD1222 COVID-19 vaccine. As for the study in general: Doses given second, at about 4 or about 12 weeks, were pooled.

Study-wide points: All repertoire sampling was performed exclusively after the peak T cell response. Clonal diversity was possibly underestimated, and white British individuals and females predominated among donors. Two AZD1222 administrations were followed by greater Spike-specific TCR breadth and depth.

TCRdb keeps only in-frame clones here, not all; method: immunoSEQ multiplex PCR. This sample yields some 97,000 clones, of which around 89% are seen a single time; about 2% belongs to the top ten. The CDR3 length is 15 residues. CDR1 and CDR2 from the germline V gene are ENHRY and SYGVKD. Trimming removed 0 bases from V and 5 bases from J, with 13 bases in between. This clone occurred once. Its target is unknown. The sequence derives from an adult in good health. The V and J genes are TRBV10-3 and TRBJ1-2; D remains unclear. The sequences come from peripheral blood, collected on day 0 of AZD1222 vaccination. CDR3 DNA: TGTGCCATCAGTGAGTCGGGCTCAGGTCAATATGGCTACACCTTC. Protein sequence: CAISESGSGQYGYTF.